The next 13 T cell receptor beta chains were all read from a single sample in a study of control samples from healthy donors and cancer patients. The data were produced by immunoSEQ multiplex PCR, yet TCRdb's version contains in-frame clones alone and is incomplete. The table has about 95,000 clones, 91% seen once. Sequencing was carried out using blood. These receptors originate from a woman in her 30s in good health.

The genes are TRBV30 and TRBJ1-5; D is unclear. The CDR3 is 13 residues long. The germline V gene encodes CDR1 GTSNPN and CDR2 SVGIG (reference sequence). The ends were cut back, 3 bases at V and 0 bases at J, with 6 bases in the middle. The CDR3 sequence is CAWRTHSNQPQHF. The CDR3 nucleotides are TGTGCCTGGAGGACCCATAGCAATCAGCCCCAGCATTTT.

The chain uses TRBV19 and TRBJ1-5; perhaps TRBD1 as D (5 bases). CDR3 size: 13 residues. Deletions cut 8 bases from V and 4 bases from J, with 12 bases between. The V gene's germline CDR1 is LNHDA and CDR2 SQIVND (reference sequence). CDR3 in amino acids: CASRAGPNQPQHF. The CDR3 DNA follows: TGTGCCAGTCGGGCGGGACCAAATCAGCCCCAGCATTTT.

The V call is TRBV27, the J call TRBJ2-7; D remains ambiguous. Trimming removed 1 base at V and 5 bases at J, with 15 bases between. Germline CDR1 reads MNHEY; CDR2 reads SMNVEV (reference sequence). There are 15 residues in the CDR3. Here the CDR3 reads CASSLFGSVEDEQYF. The CDR3 bases are TGTGCCAGCAGTTTATTCGGGTCAGTTGAGGACGAGCAGTACTTC.

This chain links TRBV11-2 with TRBJ1-1; 7 positions agree with TRBD1. Germline V CDR1 and CDR2: SGHAT, FQNNGV. The CDR3 is 12 amino acids. V trimming: 3 bases; J trimming: 8 bases; junction bases outside the gene matches: 3. CDR3 DNA sequence: TGTGCCAGCAGCTTTAGGGGGCGCGAAGCTTTCTTT. The encoded protein is CASSFRGREAFF. The whole variable domain, filled in from reference TRBV11-2 and TRBJ1-1, reads EAGVAQSPRYKIIEKRQSVAFWCNPISGHATLYWYQQILGQGPKLLIQFQNNGVVDDSQLPKDRFSAERLKGVDSTLKIQPAKLEDSAVYLCASSFRGREAFFGQGTRLTVV.

This clone is a singleton in its sample. This chain connects TRBV5-6 to TRBJ2-2; 8 positions match TRBD2. There are 16 residues in the CDR3. Germline lookup yields CDR1 SGHDT and CDR2 YYEEEE. V lost 1 base and J lost 6; bases outside the gene matches: 8. For the CDR3, the DNA is TGTGCCAGCAGCTTGATTGCGCGGGGGGACTCCGGGGAGCTGTTTTTT. The encoded protein is CASSLIARGDSGELFF.

The chain couples TRBV6-5 to TRBJ2-7, with 11 bases that match TRBD2. The ends lost 7 bases at V and 4 bases at J; junction bases unmatched: 6. Germline values: CDR1 MNHEY, CDR2 SVGAGI. This CDR3 comprises 14 residues. The CDR3 nucleotides read TGTGCCAGCACAGAACTAGCGGGGGTTTACGAGCAGTACTTC. It specifies CASTELAGVYEQYF.

This rearrangement joins TRBV5-4 to TRBJ1-4; D is perhaps TRBD1 (6 bases). V lost 5 bases and J 8 bases, leaving 13 bases between the germline ends. CDR1 is SGHNT, CDR2 YYREEE, per germline (reference sequence). The CDR3 loop spans 13 amino acids. CDR3 nucleotides: TGTGCCAGCAGGTCGGGGGCGAGAGAAAAACTGTTTTTT. This sequence encodes CASRSGAREKLFF. Full variable domain (missing parts from reference TRBV5-4 and TRBJ1-4): ETGVTQSPTHLIKTRGQQVTLRCSSQSGHNTVSWYQQALGQGPQFIFQYYREEENGRGNFPPRFSGLQFPNYSSELNVNALELDDSALYLCASRSGAREKLFFGSGTQLSVL.

The V call is TRBV25-1, the J call TRBJ2-1; TRBD1 aligns across 8 bases. This CDR3 comprises 17 residues. Germline values: CDR1 MGHDK, CDR2 SYGVNS. V dropped 3 bases and J dropped 10; count of bases not matched to a gene: 17. Written as DNA, the CDR3 is TGTGCCAGCAGTGATTCTCCCGGGGACAGGAGGTGGTTGGAGCAGTTCTTC. Translation gives CASSDSPGDRRWLEQFF.

This rearrangement joins TRBV28 to TRBJ2-1; D unresolved. This CDR3 is built from 17 residues. Germline V lookup: CDR1 MDHEN, CDR2 SYDVKM. Trimming removed 7 bases from V and 0 bases from J, with 19 bases in between. CDR3: CASTSAGLLSSYNEQFF. CDR3 nucleotide sequence: TGTGCCAGCACCTCCGCTGGCCTTCTGAGCTCCTACAATGAGCAGTTCTTC. Complete variable domain (other parts from reference TRBV28 and TRBJ2-1): DVKVTQSSRYLVKRTGEKVFLECVQDMDHENMFWYRQDPGLGLRLIYFSYDVKMKEKGDIPEGYSVSREKKERFSLILESASTNQTSMYLCASTSAGLLSSYNEQFFGPGTRLTVL.

The rearrangement links TRBV6-5 to TRBJ1-6; 11 bases map to TRBD1. From germline, CDR1 is MNHEY and CDR2 SVGAGI. V gave up 8 bases and J gave up 8 bases; unmatched junction bases: 5. This CDR3 spans 14 amino acids. CDR3: CASGRGQGDSPLHF. The CDR3 DNA reads as TGTGCCAGCGGGAGGGGACAGGGGGATTCACCCCTCCACTTT.

This clone has only a few counts. V is TRBV7-9 and J is TRBJ1-1, with no clear D. Germline V gene sequence: CDR1 SEHNR, CDR2 FQNEAQ (reference sequence). The CDR3 length is 12 residues. Trimming stripped 10 bases from V and 3 bases from J, with 12 bases between. The CDR3 loop is CATRGGDTEAFF. CDR3 DNA: TGTGCCACCCGGGGAGGTGACACTGAAGCTTTCTTT. Supplemented by reference TRBV7-9 and TRBJ1-1, the full variable domain reads DTGVSQNPRHKITKRGQNVTFRCDPISEHNRLYWYRQTLGQGPEFLTYFQNEAQLEKSRLLSDRFSAERPKGSFSTLEIQRTEQGDSAMYLCATRGGDTEAFFGQGTRLTVV.

The chain uses TRBV19 and TRBJ1-4; D unclear. From germline, CDR1 is LNHDA and CDR2 SQIVND (reference sequence). The CDR3 loop spans 14 amino acids. Between the trimmed V and J ends, which lost 5 bases and 12 bases, there was a span of 19 bases. CDR3 region: CASSPNREYPELFF. The DNA of the CDR3 is TGTGCCAGTAGTCCCAACCGAGAGTACCCAGAACTGTTTTTT.

The gene calls are TRBV20-1 and TRBJ2-7; TRBD1 matches 7 bases. This CDR3 has 14 residues. V dropped 3 bases and J dropped 6; count of bases not matched to a gene: 11. Germline CDR1 is DFQATT and CDR2 is SNEGSKA (reference sequence). Here the CDR3 reads CSASRYRGRAEQYF. Written as DNA, the CDR3 is TGCAGTGCTAGTAGGTACAGGGGAAGAGCCGAGCAGTACTTC.